This is a list of T cell receptor beta chains from one sample in a study of T cell repertoires in cytomegalovirus infection. In TCRdb, the reads were re-called with MiXCR into one record per CDR3 protein. This repertoire shows roughly 500,000 distinct CDR3 sequences, 25% to 35% found once; its top ten account for roughly 16%. Their specific antigens are unknown. Sequencing used cultured PBMCs, obtained from culture after CMV antigen stimulation. Receptors were obtained from a human donor in good health (CMV status not recorded). Some clones in this sample may be carry-over from other donors' samples. Each CDR3 is given with its conserved first and last residue. D genes are given only for firm matches. Clone size is not always given. Where it is, it says once, few, many or a class for expanded clones.

TRBJ2-7 many NA TRBV7-2 TGTGCCAGCAGCTCAGTCGGTGGCTCCTACGAGCAGTACTTC CASSSVGGSYEQYF
TRBJ1-5 NA NA TRBV12-3/TRBV12-4 TGTGCCAGCAGTTTGATGAAGGGGTGGAGCAATCAGCCCCAGCATTTT CASSLMKGWSNQPQHF
TRBJ2-1 many NA TRBV7-3 TGTGCCAGCAGCCCCCGGTCGGGGGAGCAGTTCTTC CASSPRSGEQFF
TRBJ2-1 many TRBD1 TRBV5-1 TGCGCCAGCATCCCTGACTCAGGGGGCTACAATGAGCAGTTCTTC CASIPDSGGYNEQFF
TRBJ2-7 NA NA TRBV6-5 TGTGCCAGCAGTACACAGATGAAGGGGCGTTACGAGCAGTACTTC CASSTQMKGRYEQYF
TRBJ2-3 NA TRBD2 TRBV29-1 TGCAGCGTTGGTGGGGGGGGGAACACAGATACGCAGTATTTT CSVGGGGNTDTQYF
TRBJ2-3 NA NA TRBV24-1 TGTGCCACCAGTGATTCAGCTATAGGGGAAAGCACAGATACGCAGTATTTT CATSDSAIGESTDTQYF
TRBJ2-5 few NA TRBV5-4 TGTGCCAGCAGCAGCAGGGGCCAGCGGGTGGAGACCCAGTACTTC CASSSRGQRVETQYF
TRBJ1-1 NA NA TRBV3-1 TGTGCCAGCAGCCAAACTAAGTGGACTGAAGCTTTCTTT CASSQTKWTEAFF
TRBJ2-1 NA TRBD2 TRBV12-5 TGTGCTAGTGGTTCTGTAGCGGGTCTCTACAATGAGCAGTTCTTC CASGSVAGLYNEQFF
TRBJ2-3 few NA TRBV6-5 TGTGCCAGCAGTTATGGAGCCGGGACCCTCACAGATACGCAGTATTTT CASSYGAGTLTDTQYF
TRBJ1-5 NA NA TRBV19 TGTGCCAGTAGTATTGTGGATGGGAGCAATCAGCCCCAGCATTTT CASSIVDGSNQPQHF
TRBJ1-1 NA NA TRBV27 TGTGCCAGCAGTTGGAGTGCAACGACTGAAGCTTTCTTT CASSWSATTEAFF
TRBJ1-3 NA NA TRBV7-6 TGTGCCAGCAGCGCCGGGGCAGGGTTGTTAAACACCATATATTTT CASSAGAGLLNTIYF
TRBJ2-1 NA NA TRBV2 TGTGCCAGAGGAGCGGTGGTGGGTGAGCAGTTCTTC CARGAVVGEQFF
TRBJ1-6 NA TRBD1 TRBV12-3/TRBV12-4 TGTGCCAGCAGCATGGGACAGCTGGTAGGGCCCCTCCACTTT CASSMGQLVGPLHF
TRBJ2-1 few TRBD2 TRBV7-2 TGTGCCAGCAGCCCGGGACTAGTTGGAAGTGAGCAGTTCTTC CASSPGLVGSEQFF
TRBJ2-3 NA TRBD2 TRBV7-6 TGTGCCAGCAGCTCGCTAGCGGGAGGGCGAGGAGATACGCAGTATTTT CASSSLAGGRGDTQYF
TRBJ2-7 NA NA TRBV20-1 TGCAGTGCTTATATGAGAGAGTCGGGAATCTACGAGCAGTACTTC CSAYMRESGIYEQYF
TRBJ2-4 NA NA TRBV4-1 TGCGCCAGCAGCTACGCTTCGGACATTCAGTACTTC CASSYASDIQYF
TRBJ1-5 few NA TRBV6-7 TGTGCCAGCAGTTACTCGAAGTCCCAGCATTTT CASSYSKSQHF
TRBJ2-6 NA NA TRBV7-9 TGTGCCAGCAGCCAGGGACACTCTGGGGCCAACGTCCTGACTTTC CASSQGHSGANVLTF
TRBJ1-1 NA NA TRBV28 TGTGCCAGCAGTTTTCATTCCGGGGATAGCACTGAAGCTTTCTTT CASSFHSGDSTEAFF
TRBJ2-3 NA NA TRBV19 TGTGCCAGTAGTATAGGCGGCATCACTAGCACAGATACGCAGTATTTT CASSIGGITSTDTQYF
TRBJ2-1 NA TRBD2 TRBV11-2 TGTGCCAGCAGCTCCCGTTTTGCGGGGGATTACAATGAGCAGTTCTTC CASSSRFAGDYNEQFF
TRBJ2-3 many NA TRBV24-1 TGTGCCACCAGTGATCCCCAGGGGCCGGGCACAGATACGCAGTATTTT CATSDPQGPGTDTQYF
TRBJ2-1 few NA TRBV12-3/TRBV12-4 TGTGCCAGCAGTTATAGCTTCAATGAGCAGTTCTTC CASSYSFNEQFF
TRBJ2-1 NA NA TRBV14 TGTGCCAGCAGCCAAGACTATCCGCAGGGTGGAGATGAGCAGTTCTTC CASSQDYPQGGDEQFF
TRBJ2-5 few NA TRBV10-3 TGTGCCATCAGTGAGCGGGCCAGGGGAGAGACCCAGTACTTC CAISERARGETQYF
TRBJ1-2 NA NA TRBV25-1 TGTGCCAGCAGTGAAACGTCTACTGGCTATGGCTACACCTTC CASSETSTGYGYTF
TRBJ1-2 NA NA TRBV28 TGTGCCAGCAGTTTAGGGTTTCACGGGGTTAGCTATGGCTACACCTTC CASSLGFHGVSYGYTF
TRBJ1-2 NA NA TRBV12-3/TRBV12-4 TGTGCCAGCAGTTTTCCCCAGGCCCGGACTGATGGCTACACCTTC CASSFPQARTDGYTF
TRBJ2-2 many NA TRBV7-2 TGTGCCAGCACCACAGGGAACACCGGGGAGCTGTTTTTT CASTTGNTGELFF
TRBJ2-7 NA NA TRBV14 TGTGCCAGCAGCCAAGACATGGGGCCCTTTCAGTACGAGCAGTACTTC CASSQDMGPFQYEQYF
TRBJ1-5 NA TRBD1 TRBV12-3/TRBV12-4 TGTGCCAGCAGTCCCGGACAGGTAGGAAATCAGCCCCAGCATTTT CASSPGQVGNQPQHF
TRBJ2-3 many TRBD2 TRBV7-9 TGTGCCAGCAGCCTGATTAGCGGGAGGGAAGGAGCAGATACGCAGTATTTT CASSLISGREGADTQYF
TRBJ2-7 few TRBD1 TRBV7-8 TGTGCCAGCAGCCCCGAGACAGGGCACTCCTACGAGCAGTACTTC CASSPETGHSYEQYF
TRBJ2-3 NA TRBD2 TRBV20-1 TGCAGCGCCCGGAAAGCGGGAGAGGGATCAGATACGCAGTATTTT CSARKAGEGSDTQYF